This T cell receptor beta chain emerged from a study of blood T cell repertoires in COVID-19 (dated by TCRdb to the early 2020s). Study-level background: The collaborator samples originated in the United States, Italy and Spain and spanned the acute and convalescent phases of COVID-19. The material from the prospective study consisted of cDNA or gDNA derived from T cells, B-cell-depleted T cells, or PBMCs. Subjects who had been exposed to COVID-19, were actively infected with it, or had recovered from it provided the deeply sampled blood TCRbeta repertoires that made up the dataset. The repertoires were made available in a free public database intended to serve as a resource for research on the immune response to SARS-CoV-2. The samples were drawn from the first 160 participants of the ongoing ImmuneRACE study and from under 1,500 subjects provided by 6 global collaborators. Nearly every sample came with metadata listing a de-identified subject ID, COVID-19 status, age in years and sex. Where available, HLA class I and class II types were obtained from metadata supplied by the sample provider rather than from assay-based typing. What the research found in general, with its limitations: The quantity of clinical and demographic metadata differed by source and by participant and was supplied without curation.

Each collaborating institution followed its own protocols to collect whole blood in K2EDTA tubes. For TCRbeta analysis, collaborators shipped samples in one of three forms: frozen whole blood, isolated PBMCs, or DNA extracted from either of those sample types. A word on this clone: No cognate antigen has been identified for it. Base qualities were left out, and no much larger clone turns up one base away.

The trim is 1 base for V and 5 bases for J, with a gap of 9 bases between the germline ends. Per the germline V gene, SGDLS is the CDR1 and YYNGEE is the CDR2. The CDR3, cysteine through phenylalanine, is 13 amino acids long. Of all the DNA, just the CDR3 is kept, 39 bases in frame from base 1. The immunoSEQ Assay, a bias-controlled multiplex PCR, was used to amplify TCRbeta CDR3 regions from genomic DNA. Under the source paper's analysis protocol: Nucleated cell counts per sample were estimated from amplification of reference gene primers within the assay. To quantify the absolute abundance of each unique TCRbeta CDR3 rearrangement, sequence reads were collapsed and filtered. For each sample, productive Simpson clonality was calculated by taking the square root of Simpson's diversity index across productive rearrangements. This is the immuneACCESS table as TCRdb keeps it, with only in-frame sequences that have V and J called. A part of the clones is gone; compared with another copy, unresolved V genes explain less than half, and the rest is unexplained. V and J calls and clone size are as listed in that table; D and trimming were resolved from the DNA. The sample profile shows some 150,000 clones; 80% to 90% of them were found once. The ten top clones hold 8.6% of the sample.

The receptor comes from a woman aged 45 to 65 with active or convalescent COVID-19. Sequenced input: peripheral blood. The V and J segments used are TRBV9 and TRBJ2-5; no D gene is confidently identified. CDR3 region: CASSVKTGETQYF. The bases read TGTGCCAGCAGCGTAAAGACTGGGGAGACCCAGTACTTC. Here the CDR3 is joined to the reference TRBV9 and TRBJ2-5 genes, and the full variable domain is: DSGVTQTPKHLITATGQRVTLRCSPRSGDLSVYWYQQSLDQGLQFLIQYYNGEERAKGNILERFSAQQFPDLHSELNLSSLELGDSALYFCASSVKTGETQYFGPGTRLLVL.